A single T cell receptor (beta chain) is shown here with its context. Under the authors' procedure: Amplified reference gene primers provided the basis for estimating nucleated cell counts. TCRdb's table, derived via immunoSEQ multiplex PCR, lists solely in-frame clones and lacks some. Clone size and the V and J calls come from that table; the DNA yielded D and trimming. The table has 300,000 to 350,000 clones, roughly 87% seen once; the top ten hold around 8.9%. The sample belongs to a study of blood T cell repertoires in COVID-19. Study as a whole: Samples of COVID-19 (acute and convalescent) were obtained from the United States, Italy and Spain. Sample material is recorded as cDNA or gDNA derived from T cells, B-cell-depleted T cells, or PBMCs.

Germline V gene lookup returns CDR1 SGHAT and CDR2 FQNNGV. Trimming took 1 base from V and 0 from J; bases not matched to a gene: 3. The CDR3 runs 17 residues. The sample comprised peripheral blood. The genes are TRBV11-2 and TRBJ2-1; 10 bases match TRBD2. The sequence came from a man aged 25-45 years with COVID-19, enrolled during active disease. CDR3 sequence: CASSLGSGRSSYNEQFF. The CDR3, as DNA: TGTGCCAGCAGCTTAGGTAGCGGGAGGAGCTCCTACAATGAGCAGTTCTTC.